Listed below are T cell receptor beta chains from one sample, sequenced in a study of blood T cell repertoires in COVID-19. The table came from immunoSEQ multiplex PCR; TCRdb's copy has only in-frame clones and leaves some out. The data hold under 300,000 clones, with roughly four fifths observed a single time. The specimen sequenced was peripheral blood. The receptors stem from a young woman with acute or convalescent COVID-19. Each CDR3 is given with its conserved first and last residue. A D gene is named only where the DNA matches it firmly. Some rows mark clone size as missing; the rest say once, few, many or name a class of expanded clone.

v_gene	j_gene	d_gene	abundance	CDR3nt	CDR3aa
TRBV12-5	TRBJ2-2	.	.	TGTGCTAGTGGCCCAGATTACACCGGGGAGCTGTTTTTT	CASGPDYTGELFF
TRBV5-6	TRBJ2-7	.	once	TGTGCCAGCAGCGAACTCGGGGAGATCCTCTACGAGCAGTACTTC	CASSELGEILYEQYF
TRBV6-2/TRBV6-3	TRBJ2-1	TRBD2	.	TGTGCCAGCAGTTACCTCTCGGGGGGTCGGGCTAGCGGGAGGAGATTCAATGAGCAGTTCTTC	CASSYLSGGRASGRRFNEQFF
TRBV4-1	TRBJ1-5	.	.	TGCGCCAGCAGCCAAGAGGGGCGGATCAATCAGCCCCAGCATTTT	CASSQEGRINQPQHF
TRBV30	TRBJ1-1	.	once	TGTGCCTGGGGAATGATGGGGGGTGCCAAAGCTTTCTTT	CAWGMMGGAKAFF
TRBV19	TRBJ1-4	.	once	TGTGCCAGTAGTCCGACAGGACCTAATAATGAAAAACTGTTTTTT	CASSPTGPNNEKLFF
TRBV5-1	TRBJ2-7	TRBD1	.	TGCGCCAGCAGCTGGGGACAGGGGGCCTACGAGCAGTACTTC	CASSWGQGAYEQYF
TRBV6-5	TRBJ2-7	TRBD1	.	TGTGCCAGCAGTTACACCGGACAGGGAGCCGAGCAGTACTTC	CASSYTGQGAEQYF
TRBV3-1/TRBV3-2	TRBJ2-1	TRBD2	.	TGTGCCAGCAGCCAGGGACTAGCGGGAGGTGGAGAGCAGTTCTTC	CASSQGLAGGGEQFF
TRBV2	TRBJ1-2	.	.	TGTGCCAGCAGTGTGTCTCAGGGGAAGAGCTACACCTTC	CASSVSQGKSYTF
TRBV28	TRBJ1-3	TRBD1	.	TGTGCCAGCAGTCCGCGGACAGGATGGGCTGGAAACACCATATATTTT	CASSPRTGWAGNTIYF
TRBV18	TRBJ2-3	.	.	TGTGCCAGCTCACCTGGTCGAGGCCTGGGCACAGATACGCAGTATTTT	CASSPGRGLGTDTQYF
TRBV7-8	TRBJ2-5	.	.	TGTGCCAGCAGCTTCCCCGGGTACCAAGAGACCCAGTACTTC	CASSFPGYQETQYF
TRBV5-1	TRBJ1-1	.	few	TGCGCCAGCAGCCCCCCGGGATTTGGGGCTTTCTTT	CASSPPGFGAFF
TRBV28	TRBJ2-2	TRBD2	.	TGTGCCAGCAGTACTCCACTAGCGGGAGGAACCGGGGAGCTGTTTTTT	CASSTPLAGGTGELFF
TRBV29-1	TRBJ2-7	TRBD1	.	TGCAGCGTTGACCAAAGACAGGGTCCTAACTACGAGCAGTACTTC	CSVDQRQGPNYEQYF
TRBV5-8	TRBJ2-3	TRBD1	.	TGTGCCAGCAGCTTGGGGACAGGGGGCGGCACAGATACGCAGTATTTT	CASSLGTGGGTDTQYF
TRBV7-9	TRBJ1-4	.	.	TGTGCCAGCAGCTTAAAAGGGGCGCAGGGTGAAAAACTGTTTTTT	CASSLKGAQGEKLFF
TRBV28	TRBJ2-7	TRBD2	.	TGTGCCAGCAGTTCAGCGGCTAGCGGGAGCTCCTACGAGCAGTACTTC	CASSSAASGSSYEQYF